This TCR beta chain emerged from a study of control samples from healthy donors and cancer patients. The method was immunoSEQ multiplex PCR; TCRdb's version includes in-frame clones alone and lacks a portion of them. The data contain under 200,000 clones, 88% of them seen just once; the ten biggest clones take up nearly 5%. This TCR was sampled from a woman aged 25-40 years in good health. The sample was blood.

Here the CDR3 reads CASSDRDKNTGELFF. Written as DNA, the CDR3 is TGCGCCAGCAGCGATCGGGACAAGAACACCGGGGAGCTGTTTTTT. The chain uses TRBV5-1 and TRBJ2-2; possible D gene TRBD1, 6 bases. With 4 bases removed from V and 1 base from J, the gap between germline ends came to 11 bases. CDR3 length: 15 amino acids. The germline V gene has CDR1 SGHRS and CDR2 YFSETQ.